A selection of T cell receptor beta chains follows, all from one sample in a study of radiation and T cells in renal cell carcinoma. Libraries were prepared by immunoSEQ multiplex PCR; TCRdb keeps only in-frame clonotypes and omits some of them. The table shows 150,000 to 200,000 clones, with 88% occurring only once. The starting material was blood, obtained from a patient whose treatment included radiotherapy and nephrectomy. Receptors originate from a woman between 50 and 59 years old with renal cell carcinoma. The CDR3 runs from the conserved cysteine through the conserved F or W. Each record gives: clone size, V gene, J gene, CDR3 length, D gene, CDR3 protein, CDR3 DNA. The D gene is left open where the match is weak. Clone size is not always given. Where it is, it says once, few, many or a class for expanded clones.

size: .; V: TRBV7-2; J: TRBJ2-1; length: 16; D: TRBD2; CDR3: CASSLVTGGPYNEQFF; DNA: TGTGCCAGCAGCTTAGTCACGGGGGGGCCCTACAATGAGCAGTTCTTC
size: .; V: TRBV19; J: TRBJ1-1; length: 14; D: .; CDR3: CASSSRGPRTEAFF; DNA: TGTGCCAGTAGTTCCCGTGGACCTCGAACTGAAGCTTTCTTT
size: .; V: TRBV29-1; J: TRBJ2-1; length: 16; D: .; CDR3: CSVEDAMQGSLYEQFF; DNA: TGCAGCGTTGAAGATGCGATGCAGGGGTCTTTATATGAGCAGTTCTTC
size: once; V: TRBV5-1; J: TRBJ2-7; length: 16; D: TRBD1; CDR3: CASSTQGGQGTYEQYF; DNA: TGCGCCAGCAGCACCCAAGGGGGACAGGGGACCTACGAGCAGTACTTC
size: .; V: TRBV7-9; J: TRBJ2-3; length: 16; D: .; CDR3: CASSLLPTPSTDTQYF; DNA: TGTGCCAGCAGCTTATTACCGACACCTAGCACAGATACGCAGTATTTT
size: .; V: TRBV5-1; J: TRBJ2-1; length: 15; D: TRBD2; CDR3: CASSLGLAGWYEQFF; DNA: TGCGCCAGCAGCCTCGGACTAGCGGGGTGGTATGAGCAGTTCTTC
size: .; V: TRBV18; J: TRBJ1-5; length: 13; D: .; CDR3: CASSREGEQPQHF; DNA: TGTGCCAGCTCACGGGAGGGAGAACAGCCCCAGCATTTT
size: .; V: TRBV6-4; J: TRBJ2-1; length: 13; D: .; CDR3: CASSDSPHNEQFF; DNA: TGTGCCAGCAGTGACTCGCCCCACAATGAGCAGTTCTTC
size: .; V: TRBV6-5; J: TRBJ1-6; length: 14; D: .; CDR3: CASSPGIRDSPLHF; DNA: TGTGCCAGCAGTCCGGGTATTCGGGATTCACCCCTCCACTTT
size: .; V: TRBV30; J: TRBJ2-1; length: 13; D: TRBD1; CDR3: CACNRGVYNEQFF; DNA: TGTGCCTGTAACAGGGGAGTTTACAATGAGCAGTTCTTC
size: .; V: TRBV15; J: TRBJ1-2; length: 15; D: TRBD1; CDR3: CATSRDRGRSGGYTF; DNA: TGTGCCACCAGCAGGGACAGGGGGCGATCCGGGGGCTACACCTTC
size: .; V: TRBV5-4; J: TRBJ2-2; length: 14; D: .; CDR3: CASSLGTPGGELFF; DNA: TGTGCCAGCAGCTTGGGCACTCCCGGCGGGGAGCTGTTTTTT
size: .; V: TRBV30; J: TRBJ2-3; length: 12; D: .; CDR3: CAWSNRGDTQYF; DNA: TGTGCCTGGAGTAATAGGGGAGATACGCAGTATTTT
size: .; V: TRBV7-3; J: TRBJ2-5; length: 15; D: TRBD1; CDR3: CASSSGTGIQETQYF; DNA: TGTGCCAGCAGCTCCGGGACAGGGATTCAAGAGACCCAGTACTTC
size: .; V: TRBV5-1; J: TRBJ2-3; length: 15; D: .; CDR3: CASSLSQVDTDTQYF; DNA: TGCGCCAGCAGCTTGTCCCAGGTTGACACAGATACGCAGTATTTT
size: few; V: TRBV14; J: TRBJ1-1; length: 15; D: TRBD1; CDR3: CASSPSTGINTEAFF; DNA: TGTGCCAGCAGCCCCTCGACAGGGATCAACACTGAAGCTTTCTTT
size: .; V: TRBV19; J: TRBJ1-5; length: 15; D: .; CDR3: CASSIGGESNQPQHF; DNA: TGTGCCAGTAGTATCGGGGGGGAAAGCAATCAGCCCCAGCATTTT
size: .; V: TRBV9; J: TRBJ1-4; length: 15; D: TRBD1; CDR3: CASSLRQGANEKLFF; DNA: TGTGCCAGCAGCCTTCGACAGGGAGCTAATGAAAAACTGTTTTTT
size: .; V: TRBV9; J: TRBJ2-7; length: 15; D: .; CDR3: CASSVDYGATYEQYF; DNA: TGTGCCAGCAGCGTGGACTACGGTGCAACCTACGAGCAGTACTTC
size: few; V: TRBV4-2; J: TRBJ1-3; length: 15; D: .; CDR3: CASSQDAGSGNTIYF; DNA: TGTGCCAGCAGCCAAGACGCGGGGTCTGGAAACACCATATATTTT
size: few; V: TRBV10-2; J: TRBJ1-3; length: 16; D: .; CDR3: CASSEKRGGRGNTIYF; DNA: TGCGCCAGCAGTGAGAAGCGGGGGGGTAGAGGAAACACCATATATTTT
size: .; V: TRBV5-1; J: TRBJ2-3; length: 14; D: TRBD2; CDR3: CASSTSGATDTQYF; DNA: TGCGCCAGCTCAACTAGCGGGGCAACAGATACGCAGTATTTT
size: few; V: TRBV6-4; J: TRBJ1-2; length: 12; D: .; CDR3: CATPHANYGYTF; DNA: TGTGCCACACCTCACGCGAACTATGGCTACACCTTC
size: .; V: TRBV6-5; J: TRBJ1-4; length: 14; D: .; CDR3: CASSWTTTNEKLFF; DNA: TGTGCCAGCAGCTGGACTACAACTAATGAAAAACTGTTTTTT
size: .; V: TRBV11-2; J: TRBJ2-1; length: 14; D: .; CDR3: CASSLGSYTNEQFF; DNA: TGTGCCAGCAGCTTAGGATCGTACACAAATGAGCAGTTCTTC
size: .; V: TRBV28; J: TRBJ1-6; length: 14; D: TRBD1; CDR3: CASSRTGANSPLHF; DNA: TGTGCCAGCAGTAGGACAGGGGCTAATTCACCCCTCCACTTT
size: .; V: TRBV7-7; J: TRBJ2-2; length: 15; D: .; CDR3: CASSLGGSRPGELFF; DNA: TGTGCTAGCAGCTTAGGGGGGAGCCGGCCCGGGGAGCTGTTTTTT
size: .; V: TRBV19; J: TRBJ2-2; length: 17; D: .; CDR3: CASSIVSGGSNTGELFF; DNA: TGTGCCAGTAGTATAGTTTCAGGGGGGTCGAACACCGGGGAGCTGTTTTTT
size: .; V: TRBV6-1; J: TRBJ2-7; length: 14; D: .; CDR3: CASSEFLEGYEQYF; DNA: TGTGCCAGCAGTGAATTTCTAGAGGGCTACGAGCAGTACTTC
size: once; V: TRBV5-6; J: TRBJ2-5; length: 14; D: TRBD2; CDR3: CASSGGVQLETQYF; DNA: TGTGCCAGCAGTGGGGGGGTTCAGTTAGAGACCCAGTACTTC
size: .; V: TRBV19; J: TRBJ2-1; length: 16; D: .; CDR3: CASGDGGAGGANEQFF; DNA: TGTGCCAGTGGGGATGGAGGGGCAGGGGGAGCGAATGAGCAGTTCTTC
size: .; V: TRBV5-4; J: TRBJ2-3; length: 14; D: .; CDR3: CASSLQGSTDTQYF; DNA: TGTGCCAGCAGCTTGCAGGGGAGCACAGATACGCAGTATTTT
size: once; V: TRBV7-8; J: TRBJ1-2; length: 15; D: .; CDR3: CASSLGGAGAYGYTF; DNA: TGTGCCAGCAGCTTGGGGGGGGCCGGCGCCTATGGCTACACCTTC
size: .; V: TRBV14; J: TRBJ2-5; length: 16; D: .; CDR3: CASSVHLGGLRETQYF; DNA: TGTGCCAGCAGCGTTCACTTAGGGGGATTAAGGGAGACCCAGTACTTC
size: .; V: TRBV5-4; J: TRBJ1-1; length: 15; D: .; CDR3: CASSLNLGMNTEAFF; DNA: TGTGCCAGCAGCTTGAACCTAGGGATGAACACTGAAGCTTTCTTT
size: .; V: TRBV7-9; J: TRBJ1-1; length: 13; D: .; CDR3: CASSPMSNTEAFF; DNA: TGTGCCAGCAGCCCCATGTCGAACACTGAAGCTTTCTTT
size: .; V: TRBV30; J: TRBJ2-7; length: 14; D: TRBD2; CDR3: CAWSPLSGAYEQYF; DNA: TGTGCCTGGAGTCCACTGAGCGGGGCCTACGAGCAGTACTTC
size: .; V: TRBV30; J: TRBJ1-1; length: 13; D: TRBD1; CDR3: CAWTLGTATEAFF; DNA: TGTGCCTGGACCCTAGGGACAGCCACTGAAGCTTTCTTT
size: .; V: TRBV19; J: TRBJ2-3; length: 15; D: .; CDR3: CASSAQGTPTDTQYF; DNA: TGTGCCAGTAGTGCGCAGGGGACCCCCACAGATACGCAGTATTTT
size: .; V: TRBV5-1; J: TRBJ2-3; length: 13; D: .; CDR3: CASSLPSTDTQYF; DNA: TGCGCCAGCAGCCTTCCTAGCACAGATACGCAGTATTTT
size: .; V: TRBV6-5; J: TRBJ1-5; length: 12; D: .; CDR3: CASSLDNQPQHF; DNA: TGTGCCAGCAGTCTAGACAATCAGCCCCAGCATTTT
size: .; V: TRBV5-1; J: TRBJ1-1; length: 14; D: .; CDR3: CASSLAGMNTEAFF; DNA: TGCGCCAGCAGCTTGGCAGGAATGAACACTGAAGCTTTCTTT
size: .; V: TRBV18; J: TRBJ2-1; length: 13; D: .; CDR3: CASSVAGGNEQFF; DNA: TGTGCCAGCTCCGTGGCAGGCGGCAATGAGCAGTTCTTC
size: .; V: TRBV30; J: TRBJ1-4; length: 15; D: .; CDR3: CACHRTGTTNEKLFF; DNA: TGTGCCTGTCACCGGACGGGAACAACTAATGAAAAACTGTTTTTT
size: .; V: TRBV7-8; J: TRBJ1-1; length: 14; D: .; CDR3: CASSLEGVNTEAFF; DNA: TGTGCCAGCAGCTTAGAAGGAGTGAACACTGAAGCTTTCTTT
size: once; V: TRBV11-1; J: TRBJ2-5; length: 13; D: .; CDR3: CASSWTIQETQYF; DNA: TGTGCCAGCAGCTGGACTATCCAAGAGACCCAGTACTTC
size: .; V: TRBV29-1; J: TRBJ2-7; length: 13; D: .; CDR3: CSVDTGARYEQYF; DNA: TGCAGCGTTGATACTGGGGCCCGCTACGAGCAGTACTTC
size: .; V: TRBV7-9; J: TRBJ1-2; length: 13; D: .; CDR3: CASSSTPNYGYTF; DNA: TGTGCCAGCAGTTCTACACCTAACTATGGCTACACCTTC
size: .; V: TRBV6-5; J: TRBJ2-4; length: 13; D: TRBD2; CDR3: CASGMSGEGIQYF; DNA: TGTGCCAGCGGTATGTCTGGGGAGGGCATTCAGTACTTC
size: .; V: TRBV9; J: TRBJ2-3; length: 19; D: .; CDR3: CASSPRVGAPIIRTDTQYF; DNA: TGTGCCAGCAGCCCGAGGGTAGGGGCCCCCATTATCCGCACAGATACGCAGTATTTT
size: .; V: TRBV7-9; J: TRBJ2-1; length: 16; D: TRBD2; CDR3: CASSLVLAGGYNEQFF; DNA: TGTGCCAGCAGCTTAGTACTAGCGGGAGGTTACAATGAGCAGTTCTTC
size: .; V: TRBV5-1; J: TRBJ1-2; length: 13; D: .; CDR3: CASSLLGVWGYTF; DNA: TGCGCCAGCAGCTTGTTAGGGGTTTGGGGCTACACCTTC
size: .; V: TRBV29-1; J: TRBJ2-7; length: 12; D: .; CDR3: CSAGSGSYEQYF; DNA: TGCAGCGCTGGCTCAGGCTCCTACGAGCAGTACTTC
size: few; V: TRBV19; J: TRBJ1-1; length: 11; D: TRBD1; CDR3: CASIRDREAFF; DNA: TGTGCCAGTATCCGGGACAGAGAAGCTTTCTTT
size: few; V: TRBV7-9; J: TRBJ1-1; length: 14; D: .; CDR3: CASSFEGGGEEAFF; DNA: TGTGCCAGCAGCTTCGAGGGGGGAGGCGAAGAAGCTTTCTTT
size: .; V: TRBV6-6; J: TRBJ2-4; length: 15; D: .; CDR3: CASSSPGAERDIQYF; DNA: TGTGCCAGCAGTTCCCCAGGTGCGGAAAGGGACATTCAGTACTTC
size: .; V: TRBV7-9; J: TRBJ2-7; length: 15; D: TRBD1; CDR3: CASSLRDRGTYEQYF; DNA: TGTGCCAGCAGCTTGCGGGACAGGGGGACCTACGAGCAGTACTTC
size: .; V: TRBV29-1; J: TRBJ1-2; length: 11; D: .; CDR3: CSVGGGYGYTF; DNA: TGCAGCGTCGGAGGTGGCTATGGCTACACCTTC
size: .; V: TRBV7-2; J: TRBJ1-2; length: 15; D: TRBD1; CDR3: CASSLEGTGLFSYTF; DNA: TGTGCCAGCAGCTTAGAAGGGACAGGCCTATTTAGCTACACCTTC